This is a list of T cell receptor beta chains from one sample in a study of long-term antiretroviral therapy in people with HIV. Only in-frame clones appear in the TCRdb table, and some are missing; sequencing was by immunoSEQ multiplex PCR. The sample lists some 35,000 clones, 60% to 75% occurring once. Here the sequenced sample was unsorted PBMCs, taken 3 years after starting antiretroviral therapy. The receptor source for this set is a man over 45 with HIV. The CDR3 runs from the conserved cysteine through the conserved F or W. A D gene is named only where the DNA matches it firmly. Where a row states a size, it is once, few, many or the class of an expanded clone; other rows omit it.

j_call cdr3_length clone_size d_call v_call cdr3_aa cdr3_nt
TRBJ2-1 12 once NA TRBV6-5 CASSYWGNEQFF TGTGCCAGCAGTTACTGGGGAAATGAGCAGTTCTTC
TRBJ2-2 12 few NA TRBV28 CAGRQGTGELFF TGTGCGGGGCGGCAGGGCACCGGGGAGCTGTTTTTT
TRBJ1-1 15 NA NA TRBV21-1 CASSKRPDWRTEAFF TGTGCCAGCAGCAAACGGCCCGATTGGCGCACTGAAGCTTTCTTT
TRBJ1-2 10 NA NA TRBV20-1 CSASSGGYTF TGCAGTGCTAGCAGCGGCGGCTACACCTTC
TRBJ2-1 11 NA NA TRBV11-2 CASSYHNEQFF TGTGCCAGCAGCTATCACAATGAGCAGTTCTTC
TRBJ2-3 14 NA TRBD1 TRBV6-1 CASKTGARADTQYF TGTGCCAGCAAGACAGGGGCGCGGGCAGATACGCAGTATTTT
TRBJ2-7 15 NA NA TRBV9 CASSVEWDLSYEQYF TGTGCCAGCAGCGTAGAATGGGACTTATCCTACGAGCAGTACTTC
TRBJ2-6 22 NA TRBD2 TRBV4-2 CASSQDERPGTSGGASANVLTF TGTGCCAGCAGCCAAGATGAGCGCCCCGGGACTAGCGGGGGGGCTTCTGCCAACGTCCTGACTTTC
TRBJ1-5 15 few TRBD1 TRBV4-1 CASSQPDRGNQPQHF TGCGCCAGCAGCCAACCGGACAGGGGCAATCAGCCCCAGCATTTT
TRBJ2-1 15 NA NA TRBV5-1 CASSLGDLSYNEQFF TGCGCCAGCAGCTTGGGGGATCTCTCCTACAATGAGCAGTTCTTC
TRBJ2-7 15 NA TRBD2 TRBV7-2 CASSTYSGAGGEQYF TGTGCCAGCAGCACCTATAGCGGGGCGGGTGGCGAGCAGTACTTC
TRBJ2-2 13 NA NA TRBV6-6 CASSYWRPGELFF TGTGCCAGCAGTTACTGGAGACCCGGGGAGCTGTTTTTT
TRBJ2-5 16 NA TRBD1 TRBV10-3 CAISESWQGDPETQYF TGTGCCATCAGTGAGTCGTGGCAGGGGGACCCAGAGACCCAGTACTTC
TRBJ2-7 15 NA NA TRBV11-2 CASSSFGTRGYEQYF TGTGCCAGCAGCTCCTTCGGGACTCGGGGCTACGAGCAGTACTTC
TRBJ2-1 12 NA NA TRBV5-1 CASTFSYNEQFF TGCGCCAGCACCTTCTCCTACAATGAGCAGTTCTTC
TRBJ1-6 14 NA TRBD1 TRBV5-6 CASRQGQGWSPLHF TGTGCCAGCAGACAAGGACAGGGATGGTCACCCCTCCACTTT
TRBJ2-5 17 NA TRBD1 TRBV7-3 CASSSTGDRDSQETQYF TGTGCCAGCAGCTCCACTGGGGACAGGGACTCCCAAGAGACCCAGTACTTC
TRBJ2-7 14 NA NA TRBV11-1 CASSPRGSAYEQYF TGTGCCAGCAGCCCCCGCGGGTCCGCCTACGAGCAGTACTTC
TRBJ2-7 15 NA TRBD1 TRBV7-6 CASSRYRDRSYEQYF TGTGCCAGCAGCCGCTACCGGGACAGGTCCTACGAGCAGTACTTC
TRBJ1-5 13 NA NA TRBV5-1 CASSPEVDQPQHF TGCGCCAGCAGCCCCGAGGTGGATCAGCCCCAGCATTTT
TRBJ1-6 16 NA NA TRBV4-1 CASSQEGEQGAAPLHF TGCGCCAGCAGCCAAGAGGGGGAACAGGGCGCGGCACCCCTCCACTTT
TRBJ2-7 14 NA TRBD1 TRBV7-9 CASSGYRGRYEQYF TGTGCCAGCAGCGGATACAGGGGGAGGTACGAGCAGTACTTC
TRBJ2-7 14 NA NA TRBV7-2 CASSSSGTAYEQYF TGTGCCAGCAGCTCCTCCGGGACGGCATACGAGCAGTACTTC
TRBJ2-1 15 NA TRBD2 TRBV6-5 CASSTGLAGYYEQFF TGTGCCAGCAGTACGGGACTAGCGGGATATTATGAGCAGTTCTTC
TRBJ2-3 12 NA NA TRBV18 CASSPSRDTQYF TGTGCCAGCTCACCCTCGAGGGATACGCAGTATTTT
TRBJ2-7 16 NA TRBD1 TRBV11-2 CASSLGGTGVHYEQYF TGTGCCAGCAGCTTAGGGGGGACAGGGGTTCACTACGAGCAGTACTTC
TRBJ2-2 14 NA NA TRBV2 CASGRTTRPGELFF TGTGCCAGCGGGCGGACTACCCGACCCGGGGAGCTGTTTTTT
TRBJ2-7 15 few NA TRBV28 CASRPPDSSSYEQYF TGTGCCAGCAGGCCCCCGGACAGTAGCTCCTACGAGCAGTACTTC
TRBJ1-5 13 NA NA TRBV2 CASKPEGNQPQHF TGTGCCAGCAAGCCCGAGGGCAATCAGCCCCAGCATTTT
TRBJ2-3 13 NA TRBD1 TRBV15 CATNEGAADTQYF TGTGCCACCAACGAGGGGGCCGCAGATACGCAGTATTTT
TRBJ2-1 14 once TRBD2 TRBV4-3 CASSRLTSDNEQFF TGCGCCAGCAGCCGACTTACTAGCGACAATGAGCAGTTCTTC
TRBJ2-7 16 NA TRBD2 TRBV7-2 CASSPTGLAGVYEQYF TGTGCCAGCAGCCCAACGGGACTAGCGGGCGTCTACGAGCAGTACTTC
TRBJ2-7 11 NA NA TRBV19 CASSNLYEQYF TGTGCCAGTAGCAATCTTTACGAGCAGTACTTC
TRBJ1-4 16 NA TRBD1 TRBV28 CASSGQGAGTNWELFF TGTGCCAGCAGTGGACAGGGGGCGGGAACGAATTGGGAACTGTTTTTT
TRBJ1-5 13 NA NA TRBV14 CASSQDWGQPQHF TGTGCCAGCAGCCAAGATTGGGGTCAGCCCCAGCATTTT
TRBJ2-7 15 NA NA TRBV18 CASSPPVGGLGEQYF TGTGCCAGCTCACCACCGGTCGGAGGGTTAGGCGAGCAGTACTTC
TRBJ2-5 13 NA NA TRBV7-2 CASTGGIGETQYF TGTGCCAGCACTGGCGGGATAGGCGAGACCCAGTACTTC
TRBJ2-7 15 NA NA TRBV2 CASSPNRDDSYEQYF TGTGCCAGCAGTCCCAATCGGGACGACTCCTACGAGCAGTACTTC
TRBJ2-1 16 NA TRBD2 TRBV7-9 CASSLSLAGSYNEQFF TGTGCCAGCAGCTTATCGCTAGCGGGCTCCTACAATGAGCAGTTCTTC
TRBJ2-2 13 NA NA TRBV6-6 CASKDSNTGELFF TGTGCCAGCAAGGACAGTAACACCGGGGAGCTGTTTTTT
TRBJ1-4 15 NA NA TRBV5-1 CASSEGQLANEKLFF TGCGCCAGCAGCGAAGGGCAATTGGCTAATGAAAAACTGTTTTTT
TRBJ1-1 14 NA NA TRBV5-4 CASSLGRRQSEAFF TGTGCCAGCAGCTTGGGCCGCCGGCAATCTGAAGCTTTCTTT
TRBJ1-4 15 NA NA TRBV4-2 CASSQTGTGNEKLFF TGTGCCAGCAGCCAGACCGGGACGGGCAATGAAAAACTGTTTTTT
TRBJ1-2 14 NA TRBD1 TRBV6-5 CASSPRQGPRGYTF TGTGCCAGCAGTCCCCGACAGGGACCTCGAGGCTACACCTTC
TRBJ2-5 13 NA NA TRBV7-2 CASSFRRQETQYF TGTGCCAGCAGCTTTAGACGGCAAGAGACCCAGTACTTC
TRBJ2-2 14 NA NA TRBV2 CASSEALFRGELFF TGTGCCAGCAGTGAAGCGCTTTTCCGCGGGGAGCTGTTTTTT
TRBJ1-2 17 NA TRBD1 TRBV7-2 CASSLGPLDRGHYGYTF TGTGCCAGCAGCTTAGGCCCTCTGGACAGGGGCCATTATGGCTACACCTTC
TRBJ2-1 16 NA TRBD1 TRBV5-4 CASSHWTGPIGNEQFF TGTGCCAGCAGCCACTGGACAGGTCCAATAGGCAATGAGCAGTTCTTC
TRBJ1-4 13 NA NA TRBV27 CASSRRENEKLFF TGTGCCAGCAGTCGACGGGAAAATGAAAAACTGTTTTTT
TRBJ2-7 14 NA TRBD1 TRBV19 CASSIEGQSYEQYF TGTGCCAGTAGTATAGAGGGACAGAGCTACGAGCAGTACTTC
TRBJ2-2 15 NA NA TRBV18 CASSPRRGNTGELFF TGTGCCAGCTCACCAAGGCGGGGGAACACCGGGGAGCTGTTTTTT
TRBJ2-3 16 NA NA TRBV19 CASSPFLGASTDTQYF TGTGCCAGTAGTCCTTTTTTAGGGGCCAGCACAGATACGCAGTATTTT
TRBJ2-2 11 few NA TRBV19 CASSNTGELFF TGTGCCAGTAGTAACACCGGGGAGCTGTTTTTT
TRBJ2-5 14 NA TRBD1 TRBV6-5 CASSTRTGRETQYF TGTGCCAGCAGTACGCGGACAGGAAGAGAGACCCAGTACTTC
TRBJ1-6 14 NA NA TRBV2 CASSQGSYNSPLHF TGTGCCAGCAGTCAGGGTTCCTATAATTCACCCCTCCACTTT
TRBJ2-7 14 NA NA TRBV6-5 CASSYAGISHEQYF TGTGCCAGCAGTTACGCGGGCATATCCCACGAGCAGTACTTC
TRBJ2-7 16 NA TRBD1 TRBV4-1 CASSRIRDRGVNEQYF TGCGCCAGCAGCAGAATCCGGGACAGGGGGGTTAACGAGCAGTACTTC
TRBJ2-1 15 few TRBD1 TRBV7-9 CASSSPGTGKDEQFF TGTGCCAGCAGCTCCCCCGGGACAGGGAAGGATGAGCAGTTCTTC
TRBJ1-6 15 few NA TRBV10-3 CAISEAGGDNSPLHF TGTGCCATCAGTGAGGCGGGAGGGGATAATTCACCCCTCCACTTT